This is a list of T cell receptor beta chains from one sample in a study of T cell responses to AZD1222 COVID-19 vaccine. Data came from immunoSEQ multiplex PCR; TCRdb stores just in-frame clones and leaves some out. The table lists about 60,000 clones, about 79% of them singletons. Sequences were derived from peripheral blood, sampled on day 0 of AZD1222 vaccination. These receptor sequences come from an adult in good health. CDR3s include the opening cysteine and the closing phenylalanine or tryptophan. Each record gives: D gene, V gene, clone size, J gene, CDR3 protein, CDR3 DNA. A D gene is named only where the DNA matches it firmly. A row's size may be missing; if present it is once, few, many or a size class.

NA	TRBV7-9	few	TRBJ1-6	CASSLASGRNSPLHF	TGTGCCAGCAGCTTGGCCTCGGGGAGAAATTCACCCCTCCACTTT
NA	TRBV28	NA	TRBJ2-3	CASSPGGGALGGTDTQYF	TGTGCCAGCAGCCCGGGTGGAGGGGCCCTCGGGGGCACAGATACGCAGTATTTT
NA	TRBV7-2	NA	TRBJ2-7	CASSPRQGQYEQYF	TGTGCCAGCAGCCCACGGCAGGGCCAGTACGAGCAGTACTTC
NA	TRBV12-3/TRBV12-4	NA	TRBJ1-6	CASSGMYNSPLHF	TGTGCCAGCAGTGGAATGTATAATTCACCCCTCCACTTT
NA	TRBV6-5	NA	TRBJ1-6	CASRGSNSPLHF	TGTGCCAGCAGAGGATCTAATTCACCCCTCCACTTT
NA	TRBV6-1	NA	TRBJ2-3	CASSDPPTDTQYF	TGTGCCAGCAGTGATCCCCCCACAGATACGCAGTATTTT
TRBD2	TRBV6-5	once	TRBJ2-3	CASSYPGGDTQYF	TGTGCCAGCAGTTACCCGGGAGGAGATACGCAGTATTTT
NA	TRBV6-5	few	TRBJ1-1	CASMKTERLEAFF	TGTGCCAGCATGAAGACGGAAAGACTTGAAGCTTTCTTT
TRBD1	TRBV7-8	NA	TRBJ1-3	CASSLAMQGALSGNTIYF	TGTGCCAGCAGCTTAGCGATGCAGGGGGCCCTCTCTGGAAACACCATATATTTT
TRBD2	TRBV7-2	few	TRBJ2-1	CASSLLGSGRSVFF	TGTGCCAGCAGCTTACTTGGTAGCGGGAGGTCTGTGTTCTTC
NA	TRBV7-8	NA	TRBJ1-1	CASSFGQVPEAFF	TGTGCCAGCAGCTTCGGCCAGGTCCCTGAAGCTTTCTTT
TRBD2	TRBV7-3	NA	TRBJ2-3	CASSSGAGGQDTQYF	TGTGCCAGCAGCTCAGGGGCGGGAGGGCAAGATACGCAGTATTTT
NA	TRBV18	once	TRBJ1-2	CASSPPDSSGGYTF	TGTGCCAGCTCACCACCAGATAGTTCAGGTGGCTACACCTTC
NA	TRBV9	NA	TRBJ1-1	CASSALPLRYTEAFF	TGTGCCAGCAGCGCCCTCCCGTTAAGGTACACTGAAGCTTTCTTT
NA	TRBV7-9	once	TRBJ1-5	CASSSGEQPQHF	TGTGCCAGCAGCTCAGGGGAACAGCCCCAGCATTTT
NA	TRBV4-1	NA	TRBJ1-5	CASSQVRTEYSNQPQHF	TGCGCCAGCAGCCAAGTTAGGACAGAATATAGCAATCAGCCCCAGCATTTT
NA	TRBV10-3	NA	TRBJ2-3	CAISERQEGFTDTQYF	TGTGCCATCAGTGAGCGGCAGGAAGGATTCACAGATACGCAGTATTTT
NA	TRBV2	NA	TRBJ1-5	CARGGSNSNQPQHF	TGTGCCAGGGGGGGGTCCAATAGCAATCAGCCCCAGCATTTT
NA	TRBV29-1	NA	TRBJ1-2	CSVEKGRAGYGYTF	TGCAGCGTTGAGAAGGGCAGGGCGGGCTATGGCTACACCTTC
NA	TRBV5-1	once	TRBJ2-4	CASSLGQIANIQYF	TGCGCCAGCAGCTTGGGACAAATCGCAAACATTCAGTACTTC
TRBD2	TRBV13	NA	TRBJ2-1	CASSTRLAANNEQFF	TGTGCCAGCAGCACGCGACTAGCGGCTAACAATGAGCAGTTCTTC
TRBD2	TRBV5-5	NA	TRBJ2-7	CASSWGLAGGRITYEQYF	TGTGCCAGCAGCTGGGGACTAGCGGGAGGGCGTATCACCTACGAGCAGTACTTC
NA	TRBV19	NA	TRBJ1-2	CASSIGSNYGYTF	TGTGCCAGTAGTATAGGTTCTAACTATGGCTACACCTTC
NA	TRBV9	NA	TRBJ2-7	CASSPRGGIEDYEQYF	TGTGCCAGCAGCCCAAGAGGCGGGATAGAGGACTACGAGCAGTACTTC
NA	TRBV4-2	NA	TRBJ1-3	CASSQDDAFGNTIYF	TGTGCCAGCAGCCAAGATGATGCCTTCGGAAACACCATATATTTT
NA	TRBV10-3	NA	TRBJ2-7	CAISRGLTKASYEQYF	TGTGCCATCAGCCGCGGATTAACCAAAGCCTCCTACGAGCAGTACTTC
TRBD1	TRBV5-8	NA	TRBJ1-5	CASSFLRTGGLYQPQHF	TGTGCCAGCAGCTTTCTTCGGACAGGGGGCCTTTATCAGCCCCAGCATTTT
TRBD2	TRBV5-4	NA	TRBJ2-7	CASSLLGLALNEQYF	TGTGCCAGCAGCTTGTTGGGACTAGCTCTTAACGAGCAGTACTTC
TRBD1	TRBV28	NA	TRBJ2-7	CASSTGQGARYEQYF	TGTGCCAGCAGTACTGGACAGGGGGCGCGGTACGAGCAGTACTTC
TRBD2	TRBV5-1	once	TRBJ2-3	CASRTSDYTDTQYF	TGCGCCAGCAGGACTAGCGACTACACAGATACGCAGTATTTT
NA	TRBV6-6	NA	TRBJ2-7	CASSTPSSYEQYF	TGTGCCAGCAGTACCCCGAGCTCCTACGAGCAGTACTTC
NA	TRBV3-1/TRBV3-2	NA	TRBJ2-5	CASSEWVAAQYF	TGTGCCAGCAGCGAATGGGTAGCGGCCCAGTACTTC
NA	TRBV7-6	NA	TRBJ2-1	CASSWSGPSYNEQFF	TGTGCCAGCAGCTGGAGCGGGCCTTCCTACAATGAGCAGTTCTTC
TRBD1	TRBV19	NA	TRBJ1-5	CASSIGGQTYSNQPQHF	TGTGCCAGTAGTATAGGGGGACAGACGTATAGCAATCAGCCCCAGCATTTT
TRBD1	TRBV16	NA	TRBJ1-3	CASSPTGQRGNTIYF	TGTGCCAGCAGCCCGACAGGGCAGAGAGGAAACACCATATATTTT
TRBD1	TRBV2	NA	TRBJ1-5	CASRDRENQPQHF	TGTGCCAGCCGGGACAGGGAAAATCAGCCCCAGCATTTT
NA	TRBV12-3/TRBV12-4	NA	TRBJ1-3	CASRHSGNTIYF	TGTGCCAGCAGACATTCTGGAAACACCATATATTTT
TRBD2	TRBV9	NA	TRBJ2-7	CASSVSSGSYEQYF	TGTGCCAGCAGCGTATCAAGCGGGAGCTACGAGCAGTACTTC
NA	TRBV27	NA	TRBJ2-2	CASSLYTGVNTGELFF	TGTGCCAGCAGTCTGTACACCGGGGTAAACACCGGGGAGCTGTTTTTT
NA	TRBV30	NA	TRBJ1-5	CAWSVQDNQPQHF	TGTGCCTGGAGTGTTCAAGACAATCAGCCCCAGCATTTT
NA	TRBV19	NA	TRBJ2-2	CASSIRRAYTGELFF	TGTGCCAGTAGTATTCGCAGGGCCTACACCGGGGAGCTGTTTTTT